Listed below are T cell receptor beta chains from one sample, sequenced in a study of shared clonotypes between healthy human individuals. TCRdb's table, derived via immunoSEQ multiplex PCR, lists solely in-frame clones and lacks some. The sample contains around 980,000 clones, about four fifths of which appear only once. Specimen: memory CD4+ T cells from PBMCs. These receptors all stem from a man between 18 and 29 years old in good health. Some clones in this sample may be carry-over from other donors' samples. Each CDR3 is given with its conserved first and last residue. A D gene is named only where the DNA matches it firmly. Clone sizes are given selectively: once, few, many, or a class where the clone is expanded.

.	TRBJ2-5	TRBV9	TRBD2	CASSVQAGVETQYF	TGTGCCAGCAGCGTCCAAGCGGGAGTAGAGACCCAGTACTTC
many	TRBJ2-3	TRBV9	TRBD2	CASSLRTSANTDTQYF	TGTGCCAGCAGCCTTAGGACTAGCGCGAACACAGATACGCAGTATTTT
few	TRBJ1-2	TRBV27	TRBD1	CASSVQGGPGGGGYTF	TGTGCCAGCAGTGTACAGGGGGGCCCAGGAGGGGGTGGCTACACCTTC
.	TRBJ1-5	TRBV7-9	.	CASSRSGLGNQPQHF	TGTGCCAGCAGCCGGTCAGGGTTAGGCAATCAGCCCCAGCATTTT
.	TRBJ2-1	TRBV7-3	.	CASSSYNKPYEQFF	TGTGCCAGCAGCTCCTACAACAAGCCCTATGAGCAGTTCTTC
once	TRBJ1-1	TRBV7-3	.	CASSLIGNTEAFF	TGTGCCAGCAGCTTAATTGGGAACACTGAAGCTTTCTTT
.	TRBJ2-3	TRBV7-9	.	CASSLIADTQYF	TGTGCCAGCAGCTTAATCGCAGATACGCAGTATTTT
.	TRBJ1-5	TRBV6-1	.	CASSERGAQHF	TGTGCCAGCAGTGAACGGGGGGCCCAGCATTTT
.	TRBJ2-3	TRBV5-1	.	CASSLGSTDTQYF	TGCGCCAGCAGCTTGGGCAGCACAGATACGCAGTATTTT
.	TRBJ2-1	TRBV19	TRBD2	CASSIPTGGWNEQFF	TGTGCCAGTAGTATTCCCACGGGAGGATGGAATGAGCAGTTCTTC
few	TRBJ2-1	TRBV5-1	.	CASSESSEQFF	TGCGCCAGCAGCGAGTCTAGCGAGCAGTTCTTC
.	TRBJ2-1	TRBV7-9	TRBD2	CASSLAVAGRNEQFF	TGTGCCAGCAGCTTAGCAGTAGCGGGCCGCAATGAGCAGTTCTTC
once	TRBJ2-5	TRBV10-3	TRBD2	CAIRSTSGEETQYF	TGTGCCATCAGGAGCACTAGCGGAGAAGAGACCCAGTACTTC
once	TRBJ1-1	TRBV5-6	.	CASSLVQGNLNTEAFF	TGTGCCAGCAGCTTAGTACAGGGTAACTTGAACACTGAAGCTTTCTTT
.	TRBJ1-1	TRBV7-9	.	CASSAEISNTEAFF	TGTGCCAGCAGCGCGGAAATTAGTAACACTGAAGCTTTCTTT
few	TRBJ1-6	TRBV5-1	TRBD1	CASSPGTANSPLHF	TGCGCCAGCAGCCCAGGGACAGCTAATTCACCCCTCCACTTT
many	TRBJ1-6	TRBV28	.	CVGQSGPNSPLHF	TGCGTGGGTCAAAGCGGGCCCAATTCACCCCTCCACTTT
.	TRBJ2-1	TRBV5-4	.	CASSPGTLGEQFF	TGTGCCAGCAGCCCTGGGACTTTGGGTGAGCAGTTCTTC
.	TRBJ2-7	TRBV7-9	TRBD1	CASSLRDRGRSDEQYF	TGTGCCAGCAGCTTAAGGGACAGGGGGCGCTCGGACGAGCAGTACTTC
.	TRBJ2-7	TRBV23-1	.	CASSQSGTYEQYF	TGCGCCAGCAGTCAATCGGGTACCTACGAGCAGTACTTC
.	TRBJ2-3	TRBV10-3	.	CAISESTGAGDTQYF	TGTGCCATCAGTGAGTCCACGGGAGCTGGAGATACGCAGTATTTT
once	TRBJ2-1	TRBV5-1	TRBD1	CASSWDAKGAYNEQFF	TGCGCCAGCAGCTGGGATGCGAAGGGGGCTTACAATGAGCAGTTCTTC
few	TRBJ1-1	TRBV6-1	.	CASTLRLGNTEAFF	TGTGCCAGCACCCTGAGGCTGGGAAACACTGAAGCTTTCTTT
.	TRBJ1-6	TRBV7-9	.	CASSLLRGNSPLHF	TGTGCCAGCAGCTTACTAAGAGGGAATTCACCCCTCCACTTT